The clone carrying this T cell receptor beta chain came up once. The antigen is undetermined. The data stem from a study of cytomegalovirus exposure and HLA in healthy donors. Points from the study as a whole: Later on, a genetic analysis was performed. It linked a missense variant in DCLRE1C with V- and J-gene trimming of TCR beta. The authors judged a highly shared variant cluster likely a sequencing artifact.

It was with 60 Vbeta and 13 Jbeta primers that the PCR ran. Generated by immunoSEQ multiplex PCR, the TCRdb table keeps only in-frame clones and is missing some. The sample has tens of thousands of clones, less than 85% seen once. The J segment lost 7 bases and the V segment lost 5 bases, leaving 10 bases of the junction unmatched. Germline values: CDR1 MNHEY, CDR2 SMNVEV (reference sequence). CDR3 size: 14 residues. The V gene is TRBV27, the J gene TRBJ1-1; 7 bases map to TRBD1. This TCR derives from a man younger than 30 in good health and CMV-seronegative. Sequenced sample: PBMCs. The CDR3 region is CASSETGVRFEAFF. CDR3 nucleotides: TGTGCCAGCAGTGAAACAGGGGTAAGATTTGAAGCTTTCTTT.